The text below deals with one TCR beta chain. No antigen is known for it. These data originate in a study of cytotoxic CD8 clonotypes in ibrutinib-treated CLL. The overall study: For this cohort, patients were ten to eleven relapsed/refractory and around 16 treatment-naive, while 17 were IGHV unmutated. Investigators reported 24 partial and 2 complete responses; after median about six years, about 15 patients remained remitted and some twelve progressed.

Sequenced by immunoSEQ multiplex PCR; TCRdb stores in-frame clones only, minus some. This repertoire shows around 200,000 clones, over 65% found once; its top ten account for more than 4.5%. Study results and limitations: There were differences in sampling times between sustained-remission and progressing patients.

The CDR3 extends over 13 amino acids. In germline, CDR1 is MGHRA, CDR2 YSYEKL. V lost 3 bases and J lost 8, with 11 bases in between. Sequencing was performed on PBMCs, taken after 12 months of ibrutinib treatment. The V call is TRBV4-1, the J call TRBJ1-5; D possibly corresponds to TRBD1 (5 bases). The origin of this receptor is a human donor with chronic lymphocytic leukemia. CDR3: CASSQIRDEPQHF. For the CDR3, the DNA is TGCGCCAGCAGCCAGATCAGGGATGAGCCCCAGCATTTT.